The present T cell receptor beta chain was sequenced within a study of cytomegalovirus exposure and HLA in healthy donors. Findings of the study overall: Investigators reported 150 to 200 TCR beta chains as tied to cytomegalovirus. An analysis was carried out at a later point. It showed that HLA-associated TCR beta chains were more clonally expanded than equally common non-associated chains. Analyzed later, association rates of TCRs varied across HLA loci, with DRB1 most and HLA-C fewest.

The PCR ran on 60 Vbeta and 13 Jbeta primers. Sequencing used immunoSEQ multiplex PCR; TCRdb keeps in-frame clones, though not all of them. The data hold 100,000 or so clones, with roughly four fifths observed a single time. This CDR3 spans 14 amino acids. Germline V gene sequence: CDR1 MNHEY, CDR2 SMNVEV (reference sequence). V was cut by 0 bases and J by 10 bases, with 12 bases left in between. As concerns this clone: The antigen remains unidentified.

This receptor was obtained from a male donor in good health and CMV-seropositive. The sample was PBMCs. The rearrangement links TRBV27 to TRBJ1-4, with D possibly being TRBD1 (5 bases). CDR3 coding DNA: TGTGCCAGCAGTTTATCGCCAGGGTTGGGAAAACTGTTTTTT. Protein product: CASSLSPGLGKLFF.